This T cell receptor beta chain was sequenced during a study of cytomegalovirus exposure and HLA in healthy donors (TCRdb year 2017). General notes on the study: According to an earlier analysis of 587 of the donors, 200 million or so T cells yielded approximately 120 million unique TCR beta sequences and approximately 300 Gb of sequence data. Because of strong linkage in the cohort, roughly five DR-DQ haplotypes were treated as single units for association and clustering. The T cell repertoires of 666 subjects were profiled by immunosequencing and related to cytomegalovirus serostatus. Every discovery cohort repertoire had been produced on one sequencing platform. Both class I and class II loci were covered by HLA typing, at four-digit resolution. A separate validation cohort of roughly 130 different subjects was used in addition to the approximately 610-subject first cohort. Of the roughly 390 genotyped donors, over 70% fell in the genetic ancestry cluster associated with self-reported Caucasian donors. To decide whether each TCR beta V gene segment behaved as functional or pseudogenic, an earlier analysis of some 600 of the donors relied on high-throughput TCR beta sequencing. Typing coverage differed by locus: A, B, C, DRB1 and DQB1 were typed in roughly 620-640 donors, DQA1 in 522, DPA1 in approximately 600, and DPB1 in 450 to 480. The study aimed to test whether cataloging public T cell receptors could reveal signatures of past pathogen exposure. To study patterns of TCR occurrence, a later analysis re-analyzed previously published TCR beta repertoires from around 660 donors and added high-resolution HLA genotyping. A later genetic analysis used genome-wide SNP genotypes for about 65% of the 666 donors, treating that subset as a discovery cohort. The later analysis used no new phenotypic data to find candidate immune exposures, relying instead on TCR beta sequences and their occurrence across donors. To predict cytomegalovirus infection status, the study brought together high-throughput TCR immunosequencing, statistical association of individual TCRs with disease status, and machine learning. An early release covering 550 to 700 HLA-typed donors comprised about 310 gigabases of sequencing data and 65 million to 100 million unique TCR sequences. On average, 235,054 unique TCR beta nucleotide sequences were sequenced per donor among fewer than 500 genotyped donors of the cohort, with 15% to 20% of those sequences being non-productive. Donor age, sex, ethnicity and CMV serostatus were compiled alongside the repertoire data.

The CDR3 has 13 amino acids, counting the end cysteine and phenylalanine. Kept here is only the CDR3 DNA, which spans 39 bases and is read in frame from base 1. Reading the germline V gene gives CDR1 SGHTA and CDR2 FQGNSA. V drops 0 bases and J drops 11 bases, leaving 12 bases in between. The library was made by the immunoSEQ multiplex PCR assay. For the multiplex PCR, a mixture combining 60 forward primers for TCR Vbeta segments and 13 reverse primers for TCR Jbeta segments was used. The CDR3 region of rearranged TCR beta genes was amplified from genomic DNA by a multiplex PCR assay. On the Illumina HiSeq System, the amplified TCR beta libraries were sequenced as 87-base-pair reads. In the source study's methods: A later analysis tallied around 80 million unique TCR beta chains across the 666 repertoires, and about 10 million of those chains were shared by two or more donors. Raw reads were error-corrected and collapsed into unique sequences with a nearest-neighbor algorithm that merged closely related sequences to remove PCR and sequencing errors. CDR3 sequences were aligned to IMGT reference sequences to assign V, D and J gene segments. Each retained sequence needed at least a six-nucleotide match to both a V gene segment and a J gene segment. A rearrangement was called productive if the CDR3 had no stop codons and remained in frame with V and J, and every other rearrangement was called non-productive. Following IMGT convention, CDR3 was defined as the stretch from the second conserved V-encoded cysteine to the conserved J-encoded phenylalanine. Sequences without an unambiguous match to a single V gene segment were excluded from the earlier analysis of a few hundred of the donors. In an earlier analysis of 587 of the donors, V segments were called functional above 56.7% productive rearrangements and were called segregating when the between-donor standard deviation exceeded 5%. A statistical classification framework was developed to diagnose cytomegalovirus status using the catalog of TCR beta chain sequences. In a later analysis, V and J genes were assigned by comparing TCR nucleotide sequences against IMGT/GENE-DB human TR gene sequences. In a later analysis, CDR3 sequences and most-parsimonious VDJ recombination scenarios were assigned using the TCRdist pipeline. A later analysis defined each TCR beta chain by its CDR3 amino acid sequence plus V-gene family, and excluded reads lacking a unique V-gene family. In a later analysis, approximately 640 highly shared, low-generation-probability nucleotide sequences were removed to address suspected cross-contamination and a sequencing artifact. In a later analysis, a clonal expansion index was calculated for each public chain from normalized within-repertoire ranks of inferred template counts. A later analysis computed generation probabilities with a VDJ recombination model fitted to out-of-frame rearrangements, and checked the results against IGoR. In a later analysis, hypergeometric tests were used to score TCR-TCR, TCR-HLA and TCR-CMV co-occurrence, with a repertoire-size bias correction applied to TCR pairs. A later analysis estimated false discovery rates by permuting HLA or CMV assignments 20 times. In a later analysis, co-occurring TCRs were grouped using DBSCAN, and TCRdist sequence similarity was added for clustering within HLA-allele-positive subsets. Repertoires with fewer than 30,000 or more than 120,000 public chains were left out of co-occurrence clustering, as were five repertoires with anomalous nucleotide sharing. Drawn from immuneACCESS, this table holds only the in-frame rearrangements with V and J called that TCRdb kept. Clones are partly lost; checked studies trace under half to an unresolved V gene and leave the rest unexplained. V and J calls and clone size are given by that table; D and trimming were obtained from the DNA. For this sample the table gives 140,000 or so clones, of which 74% were detected only once. Together, the top ten hold roughly 4.5% of the sample.

This clone was observed a few times. What this receptor recognizes is not known. Per-base quality was not reported, and no clone a single base away is much larger than it. The cohort comprised around 690 healthy bone marrow donors. At the time of sampling, every cohort member was nominally healthy, though immune exposures that went unrecorded were likely present. The donor was CMV seropositive and was included in the group of some 290 seropositive cohort members. A peripheral blood sample was collected from each donor, and TCR beta sequencing was performed on peripheral blood mononuclear cells. The Qiagen DNeasy Blood Extraction Kit was used to extract genomic DNA from the blood cell samples. Overall results and qualifications from the work: In the study, approximately 160 TCR beta chains were listed as associated with cytomegalovirus. Some IMGT-functional V segments, including TRBV6-2 and TRBV6-3, could not be distinguished by the 87-base-pair reads and were therefore excluded. In an earlier analysis of roughly 500 of the donors, most TCR beta V segments appeared in productive rearrangements about 87% or about 30% of the time, broadly matching IMGT annotations. In vitro tests confirmed that three of the cytomegalovirus-associated TCR beta chains recognize cytomegalovirus antigens. Because counts were too low, some 16 rarely observed V segments, including chromosome 9 orphons, were excluded from the earlier analysis of some 590 of the donors. In a later analysis, HLA-associated TCR beta chains were found to be more clonally expanded and to have lower generation probabilities than equally common non-associated chains. While some public TCRs were present in many individuals, most TCR sequences turned up only very rarely across donors. A group of highly shared sequence variants was considered likely to be a technical artifact of the sequencing pipeline. Because HLA typing was unavailable for some donors at each locus, only the typed subset was used in association tests. According to a later analysis, parvovirus B19, influenza, CMV and Epstein-Barr virus appeared linked to several top co-occurrence clusters. A later analysis found that TCR association rates varied across HLA loci, with DRB1 alleles showing the most associated TCRs and HLA-C alleles the fewest. A later genetic analysis reported fewer N-insertions in productive TCRs among donors in an Asian-associated ancestry cluster than the roughly 620-donor mean. A further reported finding was that TCR beta sequences accurately predicted the HLA-A and HLA-B alleles for most subjects in the first cohort. The authors suggested that the approach could potentially be generalized to other disease states and immunological phenotypes. A later analysis found that most CMV-associated TCR beta chains appeared HLA-restricted, with HLA associations seemingly driven largely by CMV exposure. Sequencing depth was assumed to be roughly uniform across donors in the presence/absence analyses, though that assumption may not hold. Correlated functional status among segregating V segments might be attributable to linkage disequilibrium, but an unknown experimental factor could not be ruled out. The classifier was reported to diagnose cytomegalovirus status with high specificity and sensitivity in both the original and validation cohorts. When HLA alleles, especially DR and DQ, strongly co-occurred, TCR associations were difficult to assign to individual alleles. Only TCR beta chains were sequenced in this cohort, and the absence of alpha or paired-chain data limited detectable features. The only immune exposure information available for the cohort was CMV serostatus. A later analysis associated about 17,000 TCR beta sequences with specific HLA alleles at a false discovery rate of 0.05. In a later genetic analysis, a missense DCLRE1C variant was associated with V-gene and J-gene trimming of TCR beta chains, and the association was replicated in an independent cohort.

The chain uses TRBV7-2 and TRBJ2-3; D gene: possibly TRBD1, on 5 matching bases. The source material was PBMCs. The TCR sequence derives from a man in his late teens or twenties in good health and CMV-seropositive. CDR3 sequence: CASSLAGQAKQYF. The DNA is as follows: TGTGCCAGCAGCTTAGCGGGGCAGGCAAAGCAGTATTTT.